These 23 T cell receptor beta chains share one sample of origin, sequenced in a study of blood T cell repertoires in COVID-19. TCRdb's copy holds only in-frame clones and misses some; the assay was immunoSEQ multiplex PCR. The table has 150,000 to 200,000 clones, around 92% seen once. Sample: peripheral blood. The receptors derive from a man aged 25-45 years with COVID-19, enrolled during active disease.

The chain joins TRBV12-3 or TRBV12-4 to TRBJ1-4; 8 bases are a match to TRBD1. V was pared by 10 bases and J by 6 bases, with 7 bases of the junction left unmatched. This CDR3 spans 13 amino acids. The CDR3 sequence: CATGQGDYEKLFF. In DNA, the CDR3 is TGTGCCACAGGACAGGGAGATTATGAAAAACTGTTTTTT.

V gene TRBV7-9 combines with J gene TRBJ1-1; 7 bases map to TRBD1. J was trimmed by 6 bases and V by 6 bases; bases with no gene match: 10. There are 14 residues in the CDR3. CDR1 and CDR2 from the germline V gene are SEHNR and FQNEAQ (reference sequence). CDR3 loop: CASSATGVRAEAFF. In nucleotides, the CDR3 is TGTGCCAGCAGTGCCACAGGGGTGAGGGCTGAAGCTTTCTTT.

The chain has TRBV7-2 and TRBJ1-2, with 10 bases aligning to TRBD1. CDR1 is SGHTA, CDR2 FQGNSA, per germline. CDR3 length equals 14 residues. Trimming removed 4 bases from V and 8 bases from J; junction bases left unmatched: 7. The CDR3 here is CASSSRTGGDGYTF. CDR3 DNA: TGTGCCAGCAGCTCCCGGACAGGGGGGGACGGCTACACCTTC.

This clone was found once. V is TRBV9 and J is TRBJ2-1, with 10 bases lining up with TRBD2. CDR1 is SGDLS, CDR2 YYNGEE, per germline. V shed 1 base and J 9 bases; nucleotides not matched to a gene: 4. The CDR3 is made up of 14 amino acids. The CDR3 loop is CASSVSGRAVEQFF. CDR3 bases: TGTGCCAGCAGCGTAAGCGGGAGGGCCGTTGAGCAGTTCTTC. Variable domain in full (rest from reference TRBV9 and TRBJ2-1): DSGVTQTPKHLITATGQRVTLRCSPRSGDLSVYWYQQSLDQGLQFLIQYYNGEERAKGNILERFSAQQFPDLHSELNLSSLELGDSALYFCASSVSGRAVEQFFGPGTRLTVL.

The chain joins TRBV24-1 to TRBJ2-1; D not certain. The CDR3 contains 15 residues. V gave up 3 bases and J gave up 4 bases, with 12 bases separating them. From germline, CDR1 is KGHDR and CDR2 SFDVKD. The CDR3, as DNA: TGTGCCACCAGTGATACGAAACTATCTTACAATGAGCAGTTCTTC. Residues: CATSDTKLSYNEQFF.

This clone was recorded only once. This chain joins TRBV18 and TRBJ1-4; D perhaps matches TRBD1 (6 bases). The CDR3 totals 15 residues. Deletions cut 5 bases from V and 5 bases from J, with 15 bases between. Germline values: CDR1 KGHSH, CDR2 LQKENI. Here the CDR3 DNA reads TGTGCCAGCTCAGATAGACAGGAAGGGAATGAAAAACTGTTTTTT. Its translation is CASSDRQEGNEKLFF. The full variable domain, in which reference TRBV18 and TRBJ1-4 provide the parts outside the CDR3, is NAGVMQNPRHLVRRRGQEARLRCSPMKGHSHVYWYRQLPEEGLKFMVYLQKENIIDESGMPKERFSAEFPKEGPSILRIQQVVRGDSAAYFCASSDRQEGNEKLFFGSGTQLSVL.

This rearrangement joins TRBV5-6 to TRBJ2-3; the D is unclear. The CDR3 is 15 residues long. The V gene lost 0 bases and the J gene lost 2 bases, with 10 bases spanning the gap. CDR1 and CDR2 from the germline V gene are SGHDT and YYEEEE. DNA for the CDR3: TGTGCCAGCAGCTTGGGAGACTTTTCCACAGATACGCAGTATTTT. Translation gives CASSLGDFSTDTQYF. The entire variable domain, with the rest obtained from reference TRBV5-6 and TRBJ2-3, is as follows: DAGVTQSPTHLIKTRGQQVTLRCSPKSGHDTVSWYQQALGQGPQFIFQYYEEEERQRGNFPDRFSGHQFPNYSSELNVNALLLGDSALYLCASSLGDFSTDTQYFGPGTRLTVL.

CDR3 DNA: TGTGCCAGCAGCTTAGCACAACTGAACACTGAAGCTTTCTTT. It is translated as CASSLAQLNTEAFF. The chain combines TRBV7-6 with TRBJ1-1; no definite D call. This CDR3 has 14 amino acids. Germline V gene lookup returns CDR1 SGHVS and CDR2 FNYEAQ. Trimming stripped 0 bases from V and 0 bases from J, with 5 bases between.

This clone was seen a single time. V and J are TRBV18 and TRBJ1-2; D not resolved. The CDR3 extends over 13 amino acids. V lost 3 bases to trimming and J lost 7 bases, with 12 bases between them. Germline lookup yields CDR1 KGHSH and CDR2 LQKENI. The CDR3 region has the DNA TGTGCCAGCTCACCCCAAGAGATGCGTGGCTACACCTTC. This translates into CASSPQEMRGYTF.

Details on this clone: Germline is not matched at one junction end, which may reflect a read error. The chain employs TRBV6-1 and TRBJ2-7, with D tentatively TRBD1 (5 bases). Looked up from germline, CDR1 is MNHNS and CDR2 is SASEGT. The CDR3 consists of 15 residues. CDR3 coding DNA: TGTGCCAGCAGCGAAGGTGGCACAGGAAGCTACGAGCAGTACTTC. It is translated as CASSEGGTGSYEQYF.

V and J are TRBV6-6 and TRBJ2-2, with D perhaps matching TRBD1 (6 bases). V dropped 0 bases and J dropped 5 bases, with 7 bases sitting between them. The CDR3 has 14 amino acids. Per the germline V gene, CDR1 is MNHNY and CDR2 is SVGAGI (reference sequence). The chain's CDR3 is CASSYSGATGELFF. Here the CDR3 DNA reads TGTGCCAGCAGTTACTCGGGGGCGACCGGGGAGCTGTTTTTT.

V usage is TRBV27 and J usage is TRBJ2-1; TRBD2 might be the D (6 bases). The CDR3 spans 18 residues. The germline gives CDR1 MNHEY, CDR2 SMNVEV (reference sequence). The V end lost 3 bases, the J end lost 4 bases, and 22 bases lay between the germline ends. The CDR3 is CASSFLPGTHKSYNEQFF. The DNA for the CDR3 is TGTGCCAGCAGTTTCCTACCCGGGACTCATAAGAGTTACAATGAGCAGTTCTTC.

The genes are TRBV19 and TRBJ2-2; 10 bases are shared with TRBD1. The germline V gene has CDR1 LNHDA and CDR2 SQIVND (reference sequence). The trim removed 10 bases at V and 4 bases at J, leaving 6 bases unmatched. CDR3 length equals 14 residues. CDR3 residues: CATRGTGVTGELFF. CDR3 sequence (DNA): TGTGCCACCAGAGGGACAGGGGTCACCGGGGAGCTGTTTTTT.

The chain recombines TRBV27 with TRBJ1-5; 8 nucleotides align to TRBD1. CDR1 and CDR2 from the germline V gene are MNHEY and SMNVEV (reference sequence). This CDR3 contains 16 residues. J gave up 0 bases and V 5 bases, and 6 bases lay outside the gene matches. CDR3 region: CASSPRTGYSNQPQHF. The CDR3 bases are TGTGCCAGCAGTCCACGGACAGGGTATAGCAATCAGCCCCAGCATTTT.

The CDR3 DNA reads TGTGCCAGCAGTTATTCTTTTACAGGGGAGAACACTGAAGCTTTCTTT. As protein: CASSYSFTGENTEAFF. The chain employs TRBV6-5 and TRBJ1-1; 7 bases fit TRBD1. The CDR3 consists of 16 residues. J lost 1 base, V lost 3 bases, and 8 bases had no gene match. CDR1 is MNHEY and CDR2 is SVGAGI in the germline V gene.

The chain carries TRBV2 and TRBJ2-3, with a tentative D call TRBD1 (5 bases). The length of the CDR3 is 14 residues. The V end was cut by 7 bases, the J end by 3 bases, with 14 bases between. Looked up from germline, CDR1 is SNHLY and CDR2 is FYNNEI. The CDR3 DNA is TGTGCCAGCACTTTAGGGGATCCTACAGATACGCAGTATTTT. This sequence encodes CASTLGDPTDTQYF.

The chain links TRBV18 to TRBJ2-3; 13 bases line up with TRBD2. The CDR3 is 16 amino acids. Germline trimming cut 2 bases from V and 3 bases from J; bases unmatched to any gene: 2. Germline V gene lookup returns CDR1 KGHSH and CDR2 LQKENI. CDR3 sequence: CASSPWTSGSTDTQYF. The CDR3 DNA follows: TGTGCCAGCTCACCATGGACTAGCGGGAGTACAGATACGCAGTATTTT. The complete variable domain, with remaining parts taken from reference TRBV18 and TRBJ2-3, reads NAGVMQNPRHLVRRRGQEARLRCSPMKGHSHVYWYRQLPEEGLKFMVYLQKENIIDESGMPKERFSAEFPKEGPSILRIQQVVRGDSAAYFCASSPWTSGSTDTQYFGPGTRLTVL.

The chain has TRBV27 and TRBJ2-1; 8 nucleotides align to TRBD2. Germline V gene data show CDR1 as MNHEY and CDR2 as SMNVEV (reference sequence). V dropped 4 bases and J dropped 5; count of bases not matched to a gene: 22. The CDR3 runs to 20 residues. The CDR3 here is CASSSPKQSGSWTRNNEQFF. CDR3 nucleotide sequence: TGTGCCAGCAGTTCCCCTAAGCAAAGCGGGAGCTGGACGAGGAACAATGAGCAGTTCTTC.

This chain links TRBV7-2 with TRBJ1-1; 7 nucleotides line up with TRBD1. The V gene's germline CDR1 is SGHTA and CDR2 FQGNSA. The ends lost 5 bases at V and 0 bases at J; junction bases unmatched: 6. This CDR3 region has 15 residues. This CDR3 reads CASSRSTGVNTEAFF. As DNA, the CDR3 is TGTGCCAGCAGCCGCTCCACAGGGGTGAACACTGAAGCTTTCTTT. Complete variable domain (other parts from reference TRBV7-2 and TRBJ1-1): GAGVSQSPSNKVTEKGKDVELRCDPISGHTALYWYRQSLGQGLEFLIYFQGNSAPDKSGLPSDRFSAERTGGSVSTLTIQRTQQEDSAVYLCASSRSTGVNTEAFFGQGTRLTVV.

This chain connects TRBV30 to TRBJ2-1; D perhaps matches TRBD2 (5 bases). The CDR3 covers 14 residues. The V end lost 3 bases, the J end lost 1 base, and 10 bases lay between the germline ends. Germline assignment: CDR1 GTSNPN and CDR2 SVGIG (reference sequence). The CDR3 DNA sequence: TGTGCCTGGAGCCCCGGGATTTCCTACAATGAGCAGTTCTTC. Translated, it gives CAWSPGISYNEQFF.

J is TRBJ2-5 and V is TRBV27; a possible D gene is TRBD1 (5 bases). V was cut by 1 base and J by 3 bases, with 12 bases left in between. Germline V CDR1 and CDR2: MNHEY, SMNVEV (reference sequence). The CDR3 consists of 15 residues. The CDR3 coding sequence is TGTGCCAGCAGTTTATTGTATGCAGGGAAAGAGACCCAGTACTTC. Protein product: CASSLLYAGKETQYF.

V usage is TRBV27 and J usage is TRBJ1-6; 7 bases fit TRBD1. The CDR3 loop spans 15 amino acids. The V and J ends lost 4 bases and 7 bases, in that order; junction bases with no gene match: 7. Looked up from germline, CDR1 is MNHEY and CDR2 is SMNVEV (reference sequence). The CDR3 DNA reads TGTGCCAGCAGTTGGGACAGTGCGGGGAATTCACCCCTCCACTTT. It yields the protein CASSWDSAGNSPLHF.

The chain is built from TRBV18 and TRBJ1-2; D gene unclear. This CDR3 is built from 13 residues. Germline assignment: CDR1 KGHSH and CDR2 LQKENI. V lost 1 base and J 2 bases, leaving 5 bases between the germline ends. The CDR3 region is CASSPQENYGYTF. The CDR3 bases are TGTGCCAGCTCACCACAGGAGAACTATGGCTACACCTTC.